Shown below are 13 T cell receptor beta chains from a single sample sequenced in a study of blood T cell repertoires in COVID-19 (dated by TCRdb to about 2020). The library relied on the immunoSEQ multiplex PCR assay. Not all clones reach the TCRdb copy of this immuneACCESS table, which keeps in-frame sequences only. Checked studies attribute under half of the gap to unresolved V genes and leave the rest unexplained. For this sample the table gives hundreds of thousands of clones, of which approximately 92% were detected only once. The ten largest clones capture over 0.95% of the sample. Input material: PBMCs or T cells enriched from blood (not recorded which). Receptor source: a man younger than 35 who had recovered from COVID-19.

The chain uses TRBV4-2 and TRBJ2-2; 10 bases map to TRBD2. CDR3 length equals 17 residues. J gave up 2 bases and V 1 base, and 4 bases lay outside the gene matches. The V gene's germline CDR1 is LGHNA and CDR2 YNFKEQ. CDR3 nucleotide sequence: TGTGCCAGCAGCCAAGTTGGACTAGCGGTAAACACCGGGGAGCTGTTTTTT. The encoded protein is CASSQVGLAVNTGELFF.

V usage is TRBV4-2 and J usage is TRBJ2-7, with D uncertain. V lost 0 bases to trimming and J lost 0 bases, with 12 bases between them. Germline CDR1 is LGHNA and CDR2 is YNFKEQ. The CDR3 consists of 16 residues. The CDR3 DNA is TGTGCCAGCAGCCAAGATGTTAGCAGCCCCTCCTACGAGCAGTACTTC. The encoded protein is CASSQDVSSPSYEQYF.

This clone was seen only once. The rearrangement uses TRBV13 and TRBJ2-3; 14 bases are a match to TRBD2. This CDR3 spans 17 amino acids. V trimming: 5 bases; J trimming: 5 bases; junction bases outside the gene matches: 9. Germline V CDR1 and CDR2: PRHDT, FYEKMQ (reference sequence). The CDR3 nucleotides read TGTGCCAGCAGCCCCCACCCGGGACTAGCGGGAGAAGATACGCAGTATTTT. The encoded protein is CASSPHPGLAGEDTQYF.

The J gene is TRBJ2-3, the V gene TRBV5-8, with TRBD1 as a possible D gene (6 bases). The CDR3 spans 15 residues. V lost 0 bases to trimming and J lost 2 bases, with 10 bases between them. From germline, CDR1 is SGHTS and CDR2 YDEGEE. The CDR3 DNA reads as TGTGCCAGCAGCTTGGCCCGGACAGCCACAGATACGCAGTATTTT. This gives the protein CASSLARTATDTQYF.

The rearrangement joins TRBV7-9 to TRBJ1-2; D gene ambiguous. V lost 8 bases and J 7 bases, leaving 17 bases between the germline ends. CDR3 size: 13 residues. The germline CDR1 and CDR2 sequences are SEHNR and FQNEAQ (reference sequence). DNA of the CDR3: TGTGCCAGCCAGGAGGCCCGATGGGGTGGCTACACCTTC. Its protein product is CASQEARWGGYTF.

This clone was seen a handful of times. The chain is built from TRBV12-3 or TRBV12-4 and TRBJ1-2; D gene ambiguous. The CDR3 spans 12 residues. V lost 5 bases to trimming and J lost 8 bases, with 12 bases between them. The CDR3 sequence: CASSLIDNGYTF. CDR3 in DNA: TGTGCCAGCAGTCTAATTGATAACGGCTACACCTTC.

This clone appeared a few times. The V gene is TRBV9, the J gene TRBJ2-7; no firm D call. Germline V gives CDR1 SGDLS, CDR2 YYNGEE. V was pared by 0 bases and J by 0 bases, with 7 bases between. The CDR3 extends over 14 amino acids. The CDR3 DNA is TGTGCCAGCAGCGTAGACTCCTACTCCTACGAGCAGTACTTC. Encoded protein: CASSVDSYSYEQYF.

The chain combines TRBV19 with TRBJ1-5; tentative D call: TRBD1 (6 bases). The germline gives CDR1 LNHDA, CDR2 SQIVND (reference sequence). CDR3 length: 17 amino acids. V gave up 5 bases and J gave up 8 bases, with 25 bases separating them. The CDR3 bases are TGTGCCAGTAGTTCGATGGGGGCACTGCTAGGTTCGGAGCCCCAGCATTTT. Amino acids: CASSSMGALLGSEPQHF.

This clone occurred once. The CDR3 loop reads CAWNLEEIYNEQFF. The DNA for the CDR3 is TGTGCCTGGAATTTAGAGGAAATCTACAATGAGCAGTTCTTC. This chain uses TRBV30 with TRBJ2-1; D unclear. The CDR3 is 14 residues long. CDR1 is GTSNPN, CDR2 SVGIG, per germline (reference sequence). The V end lost 4 bases, the J end lost 3 bases, and 13 bases lay between the germline ends.

V gene TRBV27 combines with J gene TRBJ1-1, with D uncertain. The V end lost 2 bases, the J end lost 6 bases, and 4 bases lay between the germline ends. Per germline, CDR1 MNHEY and CDR2 SMNVEV (reference sequence). The CDR3 extends over 11 amino acids. The chain's CDR3 is CASSLGPEAFF. The DNA for the CDR3 is TGTGCCAGCAGTTTAGGGCCTGAAGCTTTCTTT.

The gene calls are TRBV7-9 and TRBJ2-5; D remains unclear. This CDR3 is 14 amino acids long. V lost 5 bases, J lost 5 bases, and 15 bases lay in between. The germline CDR1 and CDR2 sequences are SEHNR and FQNEAQ (reference sequence). CDR3 DNA: TGTGCCAGCAGCCCGGTCGAGATCTCGGAGACCCAGTACTTC. Translating it yields CASSPVEISETQYF. The full variable domain, with the rest looked up from reference TRBV7-9 and TRBJ2-5, is DTGVSQNPRHKITKRGQNVTFRCDPISEHNRLYWYRQTLGQGPEFLTYFQNEAQLEKSRLLSDRFSAERPKGSFSTLEIQRTEQGDSAMYLCASSPVEISETQYFGPGTRLLVL.

The J gene is TRBJ2-7, the V gene TRBV28; no reliable D call. This CDR3 spans 15 amino acids. Germline V gene lookup returns CDR1 MDHEN and CDR2 SYDVKM. V was shortened by 6 bases and J by 0 bases, with 15 bases between the two germline ends. The chain's CDR3 is CASSSVQISSYEQYF. CDR3 DNA sequence: TGTGCCAGCAGCTCCGTACAAATCAGCTCCTACGAGCAGTACTTC.

This clone was picked up a small number of times. The V and J genes are TRBV10-3 and TRBJ2-2; 9 positions agree with TRBD1. V lost 4 bases and J lost 4; bases outside the gene matches: 10. The CDR3 extends over 17 amino acids. Germline CDR1 and CDR2: ENHRY and SYGVKD. The CDR3 nucleotides read TGTGCCATCAGTGGGGGCCTAGGGACAGGGAGCACCGGGGAGCTGTTTTTT. Its translation: CAISGGLGTGSTGELFF.